This TCR beta chain derives from a study of T cells expressing NK-cell markers. Study background: One of eight sequenced donors was HCMV-seronegative; the other seven were seropositive. Study-level points and caveats: Among four donors, these clonotypes also ranked first in the CD3+CD56-NKG2C+ fraction.

Remarks on this clonotype: Its antigen is unknown.

Germline assignment: CDR1 DFQATT and CDR2 SNEGSKA (reference sequence). This CDR3 is built from 12 residues. TCRdb re-called the 5' RACE reads, yielding one record per CDR3 amino acid sequence without DNA. This listing includes 200,000 to 300,000 distinct CDR3 sequences. This TCR came from a woman between 18 and 70 years old in good health. The chain recombines TRBV20-1 with TRBJ2-5; the TCRdb call, TRBD2, lacks DNA for checking. Sequenced sample: blood T cells: a sorted CD56 or NKG2C T cell subset, CD4+ or CD8+ T cells, or bulk PBMC T cells (not recorded which). CDR3 amino acids: CSATSGQETQYF.